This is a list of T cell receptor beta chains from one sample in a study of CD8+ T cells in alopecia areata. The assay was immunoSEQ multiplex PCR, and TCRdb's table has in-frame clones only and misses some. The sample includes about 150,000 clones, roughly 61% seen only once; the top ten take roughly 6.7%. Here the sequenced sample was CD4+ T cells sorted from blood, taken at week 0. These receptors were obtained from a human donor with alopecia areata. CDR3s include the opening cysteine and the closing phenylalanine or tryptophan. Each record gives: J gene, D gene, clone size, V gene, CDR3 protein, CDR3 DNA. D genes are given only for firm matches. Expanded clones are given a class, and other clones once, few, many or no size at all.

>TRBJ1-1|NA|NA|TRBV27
CASSFDRANTEAFF
TGTGCCAGCAGTTTCGACCGGGCGAACACTGAAGCTTTCTTT
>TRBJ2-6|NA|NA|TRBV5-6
CASSPQRSGANVLTF
TGTGCCAGCAGCCCCCAGAGGTCTGGGGCCAACGTCCTGACTTTC
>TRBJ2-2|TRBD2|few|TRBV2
CASGRTSGTPGELFF
TGTGCCAGCGGACGGACTAGCGGGACCCCCGGGGAGCTGTTTTTT
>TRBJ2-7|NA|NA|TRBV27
CASSLSSGNSYEQYF
TGTGCCAGCAGTTTATCTTCGGGGAACTCCTACGAGCAGTACTTC
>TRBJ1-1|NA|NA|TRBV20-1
CSADLGTAFF
TGCAGTGCCGACCTCGGGACAGCTTTCTTT
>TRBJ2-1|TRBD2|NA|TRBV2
CASSEIAGGRYNEQFF
TGTGCCAGCAGTGAGATAGCGGGGGGGCGGTACAATGAGCAGTTCTTC
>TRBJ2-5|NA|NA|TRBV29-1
CSVDGDIQETQYF
TGCAGCGTTGACGGGGACATTCAAGAGACCCAGTACTTC
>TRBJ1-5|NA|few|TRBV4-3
CASSQGSGNQPQHF
TGCGCCAGCAGCCAAGGAAGTGGCAATCAGCCCCAGCATTTT
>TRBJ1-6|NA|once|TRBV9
CASSVVSTNSPLHF
TGTGCCAGCAGCGTAGTCTCGACCAATTCACCCCTCCACTTT
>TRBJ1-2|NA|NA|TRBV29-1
CSVVGNLSPNYGYTF
TGCAGCGTTGTCGGCAACCTTAGCCCTAACTATGGCTACACCTTC
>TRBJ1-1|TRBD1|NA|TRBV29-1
CSVETGSRDTEAFF
TGCAGCGTTGAGACAGGGAGTCGGGACACTGAAGCTTTCTTT